This T cell receptor beta chain was captured by sequencing in a study of blood T cell repertoires in COVID-19. Study details: From T cells, B-cell-depleted T cells, or PBMCs came the material, which was cDNA or gDNA.

Seattle participants joined during active infection and were tracked over time. In the source study's methods: Reference gene primer amplification yielded estimated nucleated cell counts. Measured with immunoSEQ multiplex PCR; TCRdb has only the in-frame clones, and not every one. V, J and clone size are taken as reported in that table, and D and trimming were inferred from the DNA itself. The profile shows more than 300,000 clones, approximately 87% of them singletons. The ends were cut back, 3 bases at V and 5 bases at J, with 15 bases in the middle. The germline CDR1 and CDR2 sequences are SGHTA and FQGNSA. This CDR3 comprises 15 residues.

The sequenced sample consisted of peripheral blood. The clonotype was recovered from a woman aged 25 to 45 with COVID-19, enrolled during active disease. This chain uses TRBV7-2 with TRBJ2-3, with D perhaps TRBD1 (6 bases). The CDR3 bases are TGTGCCAGCAGCTTTGAGGTGGGGGCTGGAGATACGCAGTATTTT. The encoded protein is CASSFEVGAGDTQYF.